Presented here are 24 T cell receptor beta chains from one specimen sequenced in a study of OX40 agonist ivuxolimab in advanced cancers. Library construction relied on the immunoSEQ multiplex PCR assay. Drawn from immuneACCESS, this table holds only the in-frame rearrangements with V and J called that TCRdb kept. Clones are partly lost; checked studies trace under half to an unresolved V gene and leave the rest unexplained. The sample table lists about 110,000 clones, around 90% of them with a count of one. 0.27% of the sample lies in the top ten. Sequenced here: CD4+ or CD8+ T cells sorted from blood, sampled in a trial of the OX40 agonist ivuxolimab. The receptor source for this set is an adult with an advanced solid tumor such as melanoma, head and neck, liver or kidney cancer.

The chain links TRBV5-1 to TRBJ1-1; possibly TRBD1 for D (6 bases). CDR1 SGHRS and CDR2 YFSETQ come from the germline V gene. With 2 bases removed from V and 3 bases from J, the gap between germline ends came to 11 bases. The CDR3 length is 14 residues. This CDR3 reads CASSLQGFDTEAFF. The CDR3 coding sequence is TGCGCCAGCAGCTTACAGGGATTCGACACTGAAGCTTTCTTT.

This CDR3 is CASSFRDVGRVDTQYF. The CDR3, as DNA: TGTGCCAGCAGCTTTCGGGACGTGGGGAGAGTAGATACGCAGTATTTT. The chain carries TRBV7-9 and TRBJ2-3, with D tentatively TRBD1 or TRBD2 (5 bases each). V was cut by 3 bases and J by 5 bases, with 18 bases left in between. The germline V gene encodes CDR1 SEHNR and CDR2 FQNEAQ (reference sequence). The CDR3 loop spans 16 amino acids.

The rearrangement joins TRBV4-2 to TRBJ2-5, with TRBD2 matching over 8 bases. V lost 0 bases and J lost 4; bases outside the gene matches: 1. The CDR3 consists of 14 residues. The germline CDR1 and CDR2 sequences are LGHNA and YNFKEQ. The CDR3, as DNA: TGTGCCAGCAGCCAAGAAACTAGCGGAGAGACCCAGTACTTC. As protein: CASSQETSGETQYF.

The genes are TRBV18 and TRBJ2-1; 16 bases map to TRBD2. There are 18 residues in the CDR3. Trimming at V came to 3 bases and at J to 0 bases, leaving 2 bases not matched to a gene. Germline V gene sequence: CDR1 KGHSH, CDR2 LQKENI. CDR3 nucleotide sequence: TGTGCCAGCTCACCCGGGACTAGCGGGAGGGCCTCCTACAATGAGCAGTTCTTC. This gives the protein CASSPGTSGRASYNEQFF.

The J gene is TRBJ2-5, the V gene TRBV5-1; D is unclear. V was trimmed by 2 bases and J by 2 bases, leaving 10 bases between them. This CDR3 has 14 residues. Germline V lookup: CDR1 SGHRS, CDR2 YFSETQ. The CDR3 nucleotides are TGCGCCAGCAGCTTAGGCGACACACAAGAGACCCAGTACTTC. Its translation: CASSLGDTQETQYF.

The chain carries TRBV7-3 and TRBJ2-2; D possibly uses TRBD1 or TRBD2 (5 bases each). Germline V gene data show CDR1 as SGHTA and CDR2 as FQGTGA. The CDR3 is 20 amino acids. The V end was cut by 1 base, the J end by 1 base, with 22 bases between. The CDR3 protein is CASSLKPQGRTVRNTGELFF. The CDR3 DNA is TGTGCCAGCAGCTTAAAGCCTCAGGGACGGACTGTAAGGAACACCGGGGAGCTGTTTTTT.

The chain carries TRBV9 and TRBJ2-2; D uncertain. Germline V gene data show CDR1 as SGDLS and CDR2 as YYNGEE. The CDR3 is made up of 15 amino acids. Trimming took 0 bases from V and 0 from J, leaving 6 bases between them. CDR3 sequence (DNA): TGTGCCAGCAGCGTAGCTACATCGAACACCGGGGAGCTGTTTTTT. Translation: CASSVATSNTGELFF.

The rearrangement uses TRBV6-1 and TRBJ2-5; maybe TRBD2 (7 bases). The V end lost 8 bases, the J end lost 1 base, and 14 bases lay between the germline ends. The CDR3 spans 14 residues. Germline V gene sequence: CDR1 MNHNS, CDR2 SASEGT. This CDR3 is CASGLGGAQETQYF. DNA of the CDR3: TGTGCCAGCGGATTAGGGGGGGCCCAAGAGACCCAGTACTTC.

This chain uses TRBV4-3 with TRBJ2-1; no firm D call. CDR1 and CDR2 (germline): LGHNA, YSLEER. Trimming left V 1 base short and J 5 bases short, with 15 bases between. CDR3 size: 16 residues. CDR3 sequence (DNA): TGCGCCAGCAGCCAAGGGTGGAACCATGGCAACAATGAGCAGTTCTTC. It yields the protein CASSQGWNHGNNEQFF.

Worth noting for this clone: Its ends do not fully match the called genes, so a read error is possible. Within the sample, other DNA sequences also encode this same CDR3. The rearrangement joins TRBV27 to TRBJ1-1, with D hard to call. The CDR3 length is 13 residues. Germline V gives CDR1 MNHEY, CDR2 SMNVEV (reference sequence). CDR3 in amino acids: CASSLNRADEAFF. The CDR3, as DNA: TGTGCCAGCAGTTTAAATCGGGCCGATGAAGCCTTCTTT.

The chain combines TRBV15 with TRBJ1-1; no clear D. The V gene's germline CDR1 is LNHNV and CDR2 YYDKDF (reference sequence). CDR3 length: 13 residues. Deletions cut 4 bases from V and 8 bases from J, with 14 bases between. CDR3 protein: CATSKNLRVEAFF. For the CDR3, the DNA is TGTGCCACCAGCAAGAACCTGAGGGTAGAAGCTTTCTTT.

The CDR3 reads CASSQKAGGLSDTQYF. CDR3 nucleotides: TGTGCCAGCAGCCAAAAAGCGGGGGGGCTCTCAGATACGCAGTATTTT. The chain links TRBV4-2 to TRBJ2-3; 10 bases align to TRBD2. The V gene end was trimmed by 2 bases and the J gene end by 4 bases; junction bases not matched to a gene: 6. The germline V gene has CDR1 LGHNA and CDR2 YNFKEQ. The CDR3 is 16 residues long.

The chain has TRBV7-2 and TRBJ2-2; D is perhaps TRBD2 (5 bases). This CDR3 spans 12 amino acids. Trimming left V 6 bases short and J 6 bases short, with 8 bases between. Germline CDR1 reads SGHTA; CDR2 reads FQGNSA. CDR3 sequence reads: CASRSGAGELFF. CDR3 in DNA: TGTGCCAGCAGAAGCGGAGCCGGGGAGCTGTTTTTT.

This sequence joins TRBV5-1 and TRBJ1-2; 9 bases agree with TRBD1. Germline loops: CDR1 SGHRS, CDR2 YFSETQ. CDR3 length equals 18 residues. Losses at the gene ends were 2 bases for V and 2 bases for J; bases not matched to a gene: 13. CDR3 region: CASSLRPGQGSSNYGYTF. Written as DNA, the CDR3 is TGCGCCAGCAGCTTAAGACCGGGACAGGGTTCCTCAAACTATGGCTACACCTTC.

The rearrangement uses TRBV5-1 and TRBJ2-7; D is unresolved. Trimming removed 5 bases from V and 7 bases from J, with 22 bases in between. The germline V gene encodes CDR1 SGHRS and CDR2 YFSETQ. CDR3 length: 15 amino acids. Written as DNA, the CDR3 is TGCGCCAGCAGTATTACCACCCAACGACCTGGGGAGCAGTACTTC. Protein sequence: CASSITTQRPGEQYF.

The rearrangement joins TRBV19 to TRBJ2-3, with D possibly being TRBD1 (5 bases). The CDR3 is made up of 15 amino acids. Deletions cut 4 bases from V and 1 base from J, with 12 bases between. The germline V gene has CDR1 LNHDA and CDR2 SQIVND (reference sequence). The CDR3 region has the DNA TGTGCCAGTAGTAAACAGGTATTGGGCACAGATACGCAGTATTTT. It specifies CASSKQVLGTDTQYF.

This chain uses TRBV19 with TRBJ1-6; D not resolved. CDR1 LNHDA and CDR2 SQIVND come from the germline V gene (reference sequence). The V gene lost 5 bases and the J gene lost 10 bases, with 12 bases spanning the gap. The CDR3 runs 13 residues. The CDR3 is CASSLPERSPLHF. CDR3 bases: TGTGCCAGTAGTCTCCCCGAGCGGTCACCCCTCCACTTT.

This clone was seen just once. Written as DNA, the CDR3 is TGTGCCAGCCAGTCCGGGACAGGGTGGACAGATACGCAGTATTTT. Amino acids: CASQSGTGWTDTQYF. The V gene is TRBV7-2, the J gene TRBJ2-3, with 9 bases that match TRBD1. With 8 bases clipped from V and 3 bases from J, the junction kept 9 bases outside the gene matches. This CDR3 comprises 15 residues. Per the germline V gene, CDR1 is SGHTA and CDR2 is FQGNSA.

The sample holds one count of this clone. This rearrangement joins TRBV18 to TRBJ1-6; TRBD1 is a possible D gene (5 bases). The V and J ends lost 3 bases and 10 bases respectively, with 10 bases between them. In germline, CDR1 is KGHSH, CDR2 LQKENI. This CDR3 comprises 13 residues. CDR3 protein: CASSPGGNSPLHF. The DNA of the CDR3 is TGTGCCAGCTCACCCGGGGGGAACTCACCCCTCCACTTT.

The chain's CDR3 is CASSTPGGGIETQYF. CDR3 nucleotide sequence: TGTGCCAGCAGCACCCCGGGTGGAGGGATAGAGACCCAGTACTTC. V gene TRBV28 combines with J gene TRBJ2-5; D perhaps matches TRBD2 (6 bases). The CDR3 is 15 residues long. The V end lost 6 bases, the J end lost 4 bases, and 18 bases lay between the germline ends. The germline CDR1 and CDR2 sequences are MDHEN and SYDVKM.

This clone was seen a single time. This sequence joins TRBV7-9 and TRBJ1-2, with D unclear. Germline V lookup: CDR1 SEHNR, CDR2 FQNEAQ (reference sequence). The CDR3 totals 16 residues. Trimming took off 0 bases at V and 3 bases at J, with 14 bases between the two ends. In DNA, the CDR3 is TGTGCCAGCAGCTTAGCTTTATCTCGGACCCACTATGGCTACACCTTC. Translated: CASSLALSRTHYGYTF.

The chain joins TRBV9 to TRBJ1-2; D unresolved. Looked up from germline, CDR1 is SGDLS and CDR2 is YYNGEE. This CDR3 comprises 15 residues. V shed 4 bases and J shed 4 bases, with 17 bases lying between them. The CDR3, as DNA: TGTGCCAGCAGCAAAGAGACCAATCCACTCTATGGCTACACCTTC. Translation gives CASSKETNPLYGYTF.

The chain recombines TRBV10-3 with TRBJ1-2; tentatively, D is TRBD1 (6 bases). The CDR3 has 14 amino acids. Looked up from germline, CDR1 is ENHRY and CDR2 is SYGVKD. V lost 4 bases and J 2 bases, leaving 11 bases between the germline ends. The CDR3 DNA reads TGTGCCATCAGTGGGGACAAGGGCAACTATGGCTACACCTTC. Translated: CAISGDKGNYGYTF.

V is TRBV6-1 and J is TRBJ1-1; perhaps TRBD1 as D (5 bases). Germline V lookup: CDR1 MNHNS, CDR2 SASEGT. The CDR3 runs 15 residues. V was clipped by 4 bases and J by 1 base, with 13 bases between them. CDR3: CASSAQVGENTEAFF. CDR3 nucleotide sequence: TGTGCCAGCAGTGCTCAGGTGGGGGAGAACACTGAAGCTTTCTTT.